This T cell receptor (beta chain) was identified during a study of blood T cell repertoires in COVID-19. V was trimmed by 4 bases and J by 4 bases, leaving 7 bases between them. Germline V CDR1 and CDR2: SGHTA, FQGNSA. The CDR3 covers 12 residues. Sequencing used immunoSEQ multiplex PCR; TCRdb keeps in-frame clones, though not all of them. The sample has 65,000 to 85,000 clones; approximately 85% are singletons. Comments on this clone: The same CDR3 can be traced to other DNA sequences in this sample.

The sample consisted of peripheral blood. The sequence was obtained from a woman of 80 years or more with active or convalescent COVID-19. J is TRBJ1-2 and V is TRBV7-2; tentative D call: TRBD1 (5 bases). The CDR3 DNA sequence: TGTGCCAGCAGCTATGACAGCTATGGCTACACCTTC. This translates into CASSYDSYGYTF.